This TCR beta chain comes out of a study of T cell responses to AZD1222 COVID-19 vaccine. This CDR3 spans 18 amino acids. V lost 2 bases and J lost 4; bases outside the gene matches: 14. Germline lookup yields CDR1 MGHRA and CDR2 YSYEKL. Produced via immunoSEQ multiplex PCR; TCRdb's table is partial and in-frame only. The sample has 180,000 or so clones; around 94% are singletons. The chain couples TRBV4-1 to TRBJ2-7; 10 nucleotides align to TRBD2. This TCR was sampled from an adult in good health. The sample in question was peripheral blood, obtained on day 0 of AZD1222 vaccination. CDR3 bases: TGCGCCAGCAGCCAATTCTTCGTCGGGGCTAGCGGGAGTTACGAGCAGTACTTC. Its translation is CASSQFFVGASGSYEQYF.